The clone carrying this T cell receptor (beta chain) was picked up many times. Antigen unknown. A much larger clone differs by one base, so this may be a read error. The making of cDNA relied on 5'RACE with 10-nucleotide random UMIs. TCRdb called the 5' RACE reads again in MiXCR, with one record for every CDR3 protein. Among 39,000 or so distinct CDR3 sequences listed, approximately 5% were seen once. The ends were cut back, 2 bases at V and 7 bases at J, with 5 bases in the middle. The CDR3 has 11 residues. Looked up from germline, CDR1 is SGHKS and CDR2 is YYEKEE (reference sequence). This specimen belongs to a study of neurological immune-mediated disorders. Overall study findings and caveats: Multiple sclerosis patients had less TCR clonal expansion than even healthy controls, unlike HTLV-1-associated myelopathy. Across subjects, expanded clones had no CDR3 amino acid sequences in common, pointing to private repertoires in all groups.

Input material: CD4+ T cells from blood. The V and J genes are TRBV5-5 and TRBJ2-3, with no clear D. The TCR comes from a man aged 18-30 years in good health. CDR3 protein: CASSLENTQYF. For the CDR3, the DNA is TGTGCCAGCAGCTTAGAAAATACGCAGTATTTT.